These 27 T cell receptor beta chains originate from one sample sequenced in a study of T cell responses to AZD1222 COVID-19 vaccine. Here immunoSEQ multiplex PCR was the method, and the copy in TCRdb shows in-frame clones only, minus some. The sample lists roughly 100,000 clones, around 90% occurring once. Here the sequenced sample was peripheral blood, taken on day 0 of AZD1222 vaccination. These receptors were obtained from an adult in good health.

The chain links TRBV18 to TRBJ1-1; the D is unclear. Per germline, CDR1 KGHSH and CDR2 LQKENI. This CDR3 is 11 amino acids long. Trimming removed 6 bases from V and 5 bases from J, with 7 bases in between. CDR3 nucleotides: TGTGCCAGCTCCCAACAGACTGAAGCTTTCTTT. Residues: CASSQQTEAFF.

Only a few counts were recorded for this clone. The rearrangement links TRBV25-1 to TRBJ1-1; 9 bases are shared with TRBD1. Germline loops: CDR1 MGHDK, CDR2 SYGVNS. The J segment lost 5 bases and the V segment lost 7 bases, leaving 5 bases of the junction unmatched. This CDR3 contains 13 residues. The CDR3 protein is CASTMTGGTEAFF. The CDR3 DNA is TGTGCCAGCACTATGACAGGGGGTACTGAAGCTTTCTTT.

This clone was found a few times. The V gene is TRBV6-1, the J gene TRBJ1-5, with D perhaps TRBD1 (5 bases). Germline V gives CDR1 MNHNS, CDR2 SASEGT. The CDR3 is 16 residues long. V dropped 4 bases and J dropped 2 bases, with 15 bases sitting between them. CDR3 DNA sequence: TGTGCCAGCAGTGCGAGACAGTGGGAGGGCAATCAGCCCCAGCATTTT. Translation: CASSARQWEGNQPQHF.

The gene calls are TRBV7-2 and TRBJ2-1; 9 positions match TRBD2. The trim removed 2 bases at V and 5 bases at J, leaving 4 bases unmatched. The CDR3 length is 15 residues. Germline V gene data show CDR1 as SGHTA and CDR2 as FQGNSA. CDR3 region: CASSLWASGDNEQFF. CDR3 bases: TGTGCCAGCAGCTTATGGGCTAGCGGGGACAATGAGCAGTTCTTC.

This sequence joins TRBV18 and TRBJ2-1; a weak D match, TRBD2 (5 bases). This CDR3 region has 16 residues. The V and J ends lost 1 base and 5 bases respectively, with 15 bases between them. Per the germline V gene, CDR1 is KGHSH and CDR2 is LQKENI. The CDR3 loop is CASSPLGAGLHNEQFF. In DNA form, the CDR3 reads TGTGCCAGCTCACCACTCGGAGCCGGACTTCACAATGAGCAGTTCTTC. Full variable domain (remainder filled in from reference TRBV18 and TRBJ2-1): NAGVMQNPRHLVRRRGQEARLRCSPMKGHSHVYWYRQLPEEGLKFMVYLQKENIIDESGMPKERFSAEFPKEGPSILRIQQVVRGDSAAYFCASSPLGAGLHNEQFFGPGTRLTVL.

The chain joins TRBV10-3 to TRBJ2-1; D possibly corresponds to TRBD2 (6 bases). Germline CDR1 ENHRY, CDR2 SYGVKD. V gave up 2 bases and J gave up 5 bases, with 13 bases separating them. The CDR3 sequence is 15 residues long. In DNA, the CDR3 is TGTGCCATCAGTGAGGGGCGGGGTTCTAACAATGAGCAGTTCTTC. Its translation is CAISEGRGSNNEQFF.

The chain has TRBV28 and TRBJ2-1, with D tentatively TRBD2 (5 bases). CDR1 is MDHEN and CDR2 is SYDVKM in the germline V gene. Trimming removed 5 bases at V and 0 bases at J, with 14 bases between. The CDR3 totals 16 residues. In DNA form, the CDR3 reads TGTGCCAGCAGTCCCCCTCTGCGGGTCTCCTACAATGAGCAGTTCTTC. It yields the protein CASSPPLRVSYNEQFF.

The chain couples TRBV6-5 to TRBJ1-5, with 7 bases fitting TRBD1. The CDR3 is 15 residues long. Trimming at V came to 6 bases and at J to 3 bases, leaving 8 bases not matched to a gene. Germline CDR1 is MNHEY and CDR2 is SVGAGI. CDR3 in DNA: TGTGCCAGCAGCCCCGACAGGGCCGACAATCAGCCCCAGCATTTT. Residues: CASSPDRADNQPQHF.

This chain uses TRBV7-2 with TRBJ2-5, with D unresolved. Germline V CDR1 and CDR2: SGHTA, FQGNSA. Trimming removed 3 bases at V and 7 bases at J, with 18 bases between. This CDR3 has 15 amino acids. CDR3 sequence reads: CASSFSPRAGGTQYF. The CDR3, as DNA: TGTGCCAGCAGCTTTTCCCCCCGGGCCGGCGGGACCCAGTACTTC.

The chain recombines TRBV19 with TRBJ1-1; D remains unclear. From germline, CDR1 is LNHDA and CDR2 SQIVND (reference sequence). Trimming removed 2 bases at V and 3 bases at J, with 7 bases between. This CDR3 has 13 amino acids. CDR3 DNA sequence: TGTGCCAGTAGTATAAGGCCGGACACTGAAGCTTTCTTT. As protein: CASSIRPDTEAFF.

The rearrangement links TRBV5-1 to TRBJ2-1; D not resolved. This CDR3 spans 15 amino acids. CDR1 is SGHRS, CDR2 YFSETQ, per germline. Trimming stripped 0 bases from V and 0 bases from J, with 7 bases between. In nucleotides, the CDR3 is TGCGCCAGCAGCTTGGCAGATGGCTCCTACAATGAGCAGTTCTTC. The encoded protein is CASSLADGSYNEQFF. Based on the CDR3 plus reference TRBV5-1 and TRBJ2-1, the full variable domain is KAGVTQTPRYLIKTRGQQVTLSCSPISGHRSVSWYQQTPGQGLQFLFEYFSETQRNKGNFPGRFSGRQFSNSRSEMNVSTLELGDSALYLCASSLADGSYNEQFFGPGTRLTVL.

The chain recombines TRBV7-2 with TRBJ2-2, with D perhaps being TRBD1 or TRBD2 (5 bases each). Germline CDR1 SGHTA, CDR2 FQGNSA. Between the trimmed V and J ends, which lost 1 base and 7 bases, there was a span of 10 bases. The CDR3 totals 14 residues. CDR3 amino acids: CASSLVRGRGELFF. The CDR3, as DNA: TGTGCCAGCAGCTTAGTTCGGGGACGCGGGGAGCTGTTTTTT.

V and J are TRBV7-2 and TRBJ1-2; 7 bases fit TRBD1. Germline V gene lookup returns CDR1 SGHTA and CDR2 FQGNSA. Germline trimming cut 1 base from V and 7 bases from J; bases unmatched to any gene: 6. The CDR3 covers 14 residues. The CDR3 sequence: CASSLVGGGGGYTF. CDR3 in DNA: TGTGCCAGCAGCTTAGTCGGAGGGGGCGGTGGCTACACCTTC.

CDR3 nucleotide sequence: TGCGCCAGCAGCCCTGGACAGCGACTGAACACTGAAGCTTTCTTT. It is translated as CASSPGQRLNTEAFF. The chain carries TRBV5-1 and TRBJ1-1, with TRBD1 as a possible D gene (6 bases). This CDR3 contains 15 residues. Trimming left V 4 bases short and J 0 bases short, with 13 bases between. Germline values: CDR1 SGHRS, CDR2 YFSETQ.

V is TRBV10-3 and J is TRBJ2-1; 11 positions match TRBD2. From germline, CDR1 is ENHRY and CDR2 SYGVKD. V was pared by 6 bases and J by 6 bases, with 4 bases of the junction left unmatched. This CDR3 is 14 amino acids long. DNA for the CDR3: TGTGCCATCAGCGGTAGCGGGAGGGCCAATGAGCAGTTCTTC. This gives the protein CAISGSGRANEQFF.

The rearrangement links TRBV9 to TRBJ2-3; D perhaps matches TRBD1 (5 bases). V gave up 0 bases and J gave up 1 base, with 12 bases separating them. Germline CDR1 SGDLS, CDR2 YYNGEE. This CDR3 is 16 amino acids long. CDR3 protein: CASSVGAGSGTDTQYF. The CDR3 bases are TGTGCCAGCAGCGTAGGTGCAGGGTCTGGCACAGATACGCAGTATTTT. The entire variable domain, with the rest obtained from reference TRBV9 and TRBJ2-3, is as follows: DSGVTQTPKHLITATGQRVTLRCSPRSGDLSVYWYQQSLDQGLQFLIQYYNGEERAKGNILERFSAQQFPDLHSELNLSSLELGDSALYFCASSVGAGSGTDTQYFGPGTRLTVL.

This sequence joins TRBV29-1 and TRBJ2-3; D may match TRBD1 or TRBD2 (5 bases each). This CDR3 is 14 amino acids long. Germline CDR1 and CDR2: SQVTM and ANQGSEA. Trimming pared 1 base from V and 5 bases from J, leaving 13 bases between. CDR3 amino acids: CSVEAVGVLDTQYF. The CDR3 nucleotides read TGCAGCGTTGAAGCCGTGGGGGTTTTAGATACGCAGTATTTT.

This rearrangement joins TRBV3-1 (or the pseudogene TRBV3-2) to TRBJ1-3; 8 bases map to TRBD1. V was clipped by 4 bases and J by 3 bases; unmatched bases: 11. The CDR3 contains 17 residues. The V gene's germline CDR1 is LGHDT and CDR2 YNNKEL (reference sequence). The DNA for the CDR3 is TGTGCCAGCAGCCCGATGCGGACAGGGTGGAATGGAAACACCATATATTTT. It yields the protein CASSPMRTGWNGNTIYF.

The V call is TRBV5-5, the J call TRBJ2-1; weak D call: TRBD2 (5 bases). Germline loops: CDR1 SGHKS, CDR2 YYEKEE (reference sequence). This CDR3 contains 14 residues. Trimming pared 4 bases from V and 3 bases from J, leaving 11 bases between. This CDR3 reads CASSQETIYNEQFF. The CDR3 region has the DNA TGTGCCAGCAGCCAGGAGACTATCTACAATGAGCAGTTCTTC. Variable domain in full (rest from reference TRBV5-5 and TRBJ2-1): DAGVTQSPTHLIKTRGQQVTLRCSPISGHKSVSWYQQVLGQGPQFIFQYYEKEERGRGNFPDRFSARQFPNYSSELNVNALLLGDSALYLCASSQETIYNEQFFGPGTRLTVL.

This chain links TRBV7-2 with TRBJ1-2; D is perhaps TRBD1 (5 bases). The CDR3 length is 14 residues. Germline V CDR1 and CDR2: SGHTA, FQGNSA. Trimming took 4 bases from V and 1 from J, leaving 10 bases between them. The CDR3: CASSSTGINYGYTF. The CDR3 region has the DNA TGTGCCAGCAGCTCCACAGGAATTAACTATGGCTACACCTTC.

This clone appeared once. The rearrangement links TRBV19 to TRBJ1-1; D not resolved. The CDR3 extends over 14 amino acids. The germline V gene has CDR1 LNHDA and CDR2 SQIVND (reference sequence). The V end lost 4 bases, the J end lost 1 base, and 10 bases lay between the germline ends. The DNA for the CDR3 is TGTGCCAGTAGTAGGAGGACGGCGAACACTGAAGCTTTCTTT. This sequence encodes CASSRRTANTEAFF.

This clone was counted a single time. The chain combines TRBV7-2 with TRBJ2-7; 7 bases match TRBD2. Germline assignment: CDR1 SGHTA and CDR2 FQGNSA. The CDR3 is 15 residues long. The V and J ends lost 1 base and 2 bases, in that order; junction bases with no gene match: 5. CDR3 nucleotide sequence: TGTGCCAGCAGCTTAGGGCTAGCGGCCACCTACGAGCAGTACTTC. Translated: CASSLGLAATYEQYF.

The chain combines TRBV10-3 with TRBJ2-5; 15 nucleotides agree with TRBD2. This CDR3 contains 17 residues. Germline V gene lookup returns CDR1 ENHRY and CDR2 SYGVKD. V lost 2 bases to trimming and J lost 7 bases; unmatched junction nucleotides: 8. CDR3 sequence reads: CAISEPGLAGGPGTQYF. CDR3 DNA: TGTGCCATCAGTGAGCCCGGACTAGCGGGAGGGCCAGGGACCCAGTACTTC.

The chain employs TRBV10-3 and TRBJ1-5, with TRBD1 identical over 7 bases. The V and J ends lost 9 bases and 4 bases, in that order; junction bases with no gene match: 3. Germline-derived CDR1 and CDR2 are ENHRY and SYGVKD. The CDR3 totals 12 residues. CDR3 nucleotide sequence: TGTGCCATTGGACAGGCTAATCAGCCCCAGCATTTT. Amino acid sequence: CAIGQANQPQHF.

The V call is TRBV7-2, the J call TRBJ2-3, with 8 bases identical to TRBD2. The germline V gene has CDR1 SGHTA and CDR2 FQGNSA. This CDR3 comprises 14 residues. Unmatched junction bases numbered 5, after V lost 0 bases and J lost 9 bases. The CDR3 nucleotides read TGTGCCAGCAGCTTAGCCCCGGGAGGGCAAACGCAGTATTTT. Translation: CASSLAPGGQTQYF.

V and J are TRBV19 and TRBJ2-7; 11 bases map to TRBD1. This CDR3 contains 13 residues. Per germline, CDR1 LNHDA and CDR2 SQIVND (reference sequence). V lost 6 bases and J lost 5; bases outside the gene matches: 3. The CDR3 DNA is TGTGCCAGTAGGGGACAGGGGGTCAACGAGCAGTACTTC. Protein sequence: CASRGQGVNEQYF.

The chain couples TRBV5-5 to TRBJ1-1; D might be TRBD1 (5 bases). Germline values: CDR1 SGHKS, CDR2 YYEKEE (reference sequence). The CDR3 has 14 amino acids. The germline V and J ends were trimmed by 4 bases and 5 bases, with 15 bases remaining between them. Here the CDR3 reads CASSRGPGRTEAFF. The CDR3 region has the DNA TGTGCCAGCAGCCGGGGACCGGGTCGGACTGAAGCTTTCTTT.